This T cell receptor beta chain emerged from a study of blood T cell repertoires in COVID-19. Study-level background: Italy, Spain and the United States were the sources of the convalescent and acute COVID-19 samples. Sources were T cells, B-cell-depleted T cells, or PBMCs; the material itself was cDNA or gDNA.

Under the authors' procedure: Estimation of nucleated cell counts was performed using reference gene primer amplification. The table came from immunoSEQ multiplex PCR; TCRdb's copy has only in-frame clones and leaves some out. V, J and clone size are those of that table, while D and trimming were read from the DNA. In the table there are around 180,000 clones, roughly three quarters of which are singletons. Ten or more counts support this clone. This CDR3 comprises 16 residues. Germline V gene lookup returns CDR1 SGHRS and CDR2 YFSETQ. The V end lost 4 bases, the J end lost 1 base, and 16 bases lay between the germline ends.

The specimen was peripheral blood. This TCR was sampled from a man in his 60s with active or convalescent COVID-19. The chain employs TRBV5-1 and TRBJ2-3; possible D gene TRBD2, 6 bases. The CDR3 region is CASSPLGWGGTDTQYF. CDR3 in DNA: TGCGCCAGCAGCCCGCTCGGGTGGGGGGGCACAGATACGCAGTATTTT. The full variable domain, completed using reference TRBV5-1 and TRBJ2-3, is KAGVTQTPRYLIKTRGQQVTLSCSPISGHRSVSWYQQTPGQGLQFLFEYFSETQRNKGNFPGRFSGRQFSNSRSEMNVSTLELGDSALYLCASSPLGWGGTDTQYFGPGTRLTVL.